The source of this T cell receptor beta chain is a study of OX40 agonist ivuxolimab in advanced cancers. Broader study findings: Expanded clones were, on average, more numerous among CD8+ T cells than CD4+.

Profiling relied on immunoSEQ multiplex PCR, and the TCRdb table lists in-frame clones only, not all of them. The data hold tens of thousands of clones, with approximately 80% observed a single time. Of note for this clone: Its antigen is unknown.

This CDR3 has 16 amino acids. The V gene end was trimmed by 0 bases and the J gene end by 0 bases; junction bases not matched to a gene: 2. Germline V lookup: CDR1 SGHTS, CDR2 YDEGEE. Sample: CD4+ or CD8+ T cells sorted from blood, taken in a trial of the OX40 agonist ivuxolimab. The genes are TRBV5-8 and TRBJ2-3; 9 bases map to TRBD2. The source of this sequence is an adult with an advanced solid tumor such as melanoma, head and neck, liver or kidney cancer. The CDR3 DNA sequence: TGTGCCAGCAGCTTGGGACTAGCGGTTAGCACAGATACGCAGTATTTT. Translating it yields CASSLGLAVSTDTQYF.